Listed below are T cell receptor beta chains from one sample, sequenced in a study of identical twins. TCRdb re-derived calls from the 5' RACE reads in MiXCR, one entry per CDR3 protein. The repertoire holds 450,000 to 650,000 distinct CDR3 sequences, with over 8.5% as singletons. These data are also associated with another study on yellow fever vaccine responses in identical twins.

Source material: PBMCs. The receptors here all came from a woman aged 18-30 years in good health. Both conserved end residues are part of each CDR3. The D gene is left open where the match is weak. Clone size is stated in some rows and not others, as once, few, many or a class when expanded.

many,TRBJ2-1,NA,TRBV5-1,CASTDLYNEQFF,TGCGCCAGCACTGACTTGTACAATGAGCAGTTCTTC
few,TRBJ2-5,TRBD2,TRBV28,CASSNLAGGGFSF,TGTGCCAGCAGCAACTTAGCGGGGGGGGGATTTTCCTTC
many,TRBJ2-2,NA,TRBV12-3/TRBV12-4,CASSTPLGNTGELFF,TGTGCCAGCAGCACCCCCCTAGGGAACACCGGGGAGCTGTTTTTT
many,TRBJ2-3,NA,TRBV7-9,CATTIGRQSTDTQYF,TGTGCCACGACGATAGGGAGGCAGAGCACAGATACGCAGTATTTT
NA,TRBJ2-1,TRBD2,TRBV20-1,CSARVGGRPKGSYNEQFF,TGCAGTGCTAGGGTCGGCGGGAGGCCGAAGGGGTCCTACAATGAGCAGTTCTTC
many,TRBJ1-5,TRBD1,TRBV20-1,CSARAGGQPQHF,TGCAGTGCTAGAGCAGGGGGTCAGCCCCAGCATTTT
few,TRBJ2-5,TRBD1,TRBV7-2,CASSYDRAGTQYF,TGTGCCAGCAGTTATGACAGGGCAGGGACCCAGTACTTC
many,TRBJ2-7,NA,TRBV5-6,CASSLFNSYEQYF,TGTGCCAGCAGCTTGTTCAACTCCTACGAGCAGTACTTC
NA,TRBJ2-1,NA,TRBV15,CATSRDLGEQFF,TGTGCCACCAGCAGAGATCTCGGGGAGCAGTTCTTC
few,TRBJ2-1,TRBD1,TRBV7-9,CASSPRQGSDYEQFF,TGTGCCAGCAGCCCCCGACAGGGTTCGGACTATGAGCAGTTCTTC
NA,TRBJ2-3,NA,TRBV7-6,CASSLGGLLSTDTQYF,TGTGCCAGCAGCTTAGGAGGCCTCCTAAGCACAGATACGCAGTATTTT
many,TRBJ2-5,TRBD1,TRBV12-3/TRBV12-4,CASSEGTGGVVETQYF,TGTGCCAGCAGTGAGGGGACAGGGGGTGTTGTAGAGACCCAGTACTTC
few,TRBJ2-1,NA,TRBV20-1,CSATTTQDNEQFF,TGCAGTGCTACCACCACCCAGGACAATGAGCAGTTCTTC
NA,TRBJ1-1,NA,TRBV4-2,CASSQPPGHGATEAFF,TGTGCCAGCAGCCAACCCCCAGGACATGGGGCCACTGAAGCTTTCTTT
NA,TRBJ1-1,NA,TRBV7-8,CASSAQPVRDTEAFF,TGTGCCAGCAGCGCACAGCCTGTCAGGGACACTGAAGCTTTCTTT
NA,TRBJ2-1,TRBD1,TRBV29-1,CSVPRGRDNEQFF,TGCAGCGTCCCGAGGGGGCGGGACAATGAGCAGTTCTTC
NA,TRBJ1-1,NA,TRBV20-1,CSAREGFWAFF,TGCAGTGCTAGAGAGGGGTTCTGGGCTTTCTTT
many,TRBJ1-1,TRBD1,TRBV20-1,CSASNRGNTEAFF,TGCAGTGCTAGCAACAGGGGGAACACTGAAGCTTTCTTT
many,TRBJ2-5,NA,TRBV7-2,CASSLGGRETQYF,TGTGCCAGCAGTTTAGGGGGTCGGGAGACCCAGTACTTC
NA,TRBJ2-7,TRBD1,TRBV20-1,CSARKGQGEQYF,TGCAGTGCTAGGAAAGGACAGGGAGAGCAGTACTTC
few,TRBJ2-3,NA,TRBV2,CASRRTVTDTQYF,TGTGCCAGCAGGAGGACAGTTACAGATACGCAGTATTTT
NA,TRBJ2-1,TRBD2,TRBV7-2,CASNLGGFSGGRHEQFF,TGTGCCAGCAACCTGGGTGGTTTTTCGGGCGGGAGGCATGAGCAGTTCTTC
NA,TRBJ2-3,TRBD2,TRBV18,CASSPPAGLAGGVTDTQYF,TGTGCCAGCTCACCACCCGCGGGACTAGCGGGAGGGGTCACAGATACGCAGTATTTT
many,TRBJ2-7,NA,TRBV7-8,CASSLENYFEQYF,TGTGCCAGCAGCTTAGAGAATTACTTCGAGCAGTACTTC
NA,TRBJ2-1,NA,TRBV18,CASSPIAASSYNEQFF,TGTGCCAGCTCACCAATAGCGGCCAGCTCCTACAATGAGCAGTTCTTC
NA,TRBJ2-3,NA,TRBV5-1,CASSFTGKHADTQYF,TGCGCCAGCAGCTTTACAGGGAAGCATGCAGATACGCAGTATTTT
many,TRBJ2-7,TRBD2,TRBV7-2,CASSLRLAGGSYEQYF,TGTGCCAGCAGCTTACGACTAGCGGGAGGGAGCTACGAGCAGTACTTC
NA,TRBJ2-5,NA,TRBV30,CAWIGTRGTQYF,TGTGCCTGGATCGGGACGAGGGGGACCCAGTACTTC
NA,TRBJ2-3,TRBD1,TRBV10-3,CAISGETGYTDTQYF,TGTGCCATCAGTGGAGAGACAGGGTACACAGATACGCAGTATTTT
NA,TRBJ2-2,NA,TRBV19,CASNNQGNTGELFF,TGTGCCAGTAATAATCAGGGAAACACCGGGGAGCTGTTTTTT
NA,TRBJ2-1,NA,TRBV6-4,CASGEGVGNEQFF,TGTGCCAGCGGCGAGGGGGTCGGCAATGAGCAGTTCTTC
many,TRBJ2-7,NA,TRBV18,CASSRGDTAYEQYF,TGTGCCAGCTCACGCGGCGACACAGCCTACGAGCAGTACTTC
many,TRBJ1-2,NA,TRBV5-1,CASSLGNGYTF,TGCGCCAGCAGCTTGGGCAATGGCTACACCTTC
many,TRBJ1-1,NA,TRBV27,CASSFLHRVNTEAFF,TGTGCCAGCAGTTTCCTTCACAGGGTAAACACTGAAGCTTTCTTT
NA,TRBJ1-1,TRBD1,TRBV3-1,CASSGTGAPWGSEAFF,TGTGCCAGCAGTGGTACAGGGGCTCCCTGGGGATCCGAAGCTTTCTTT
NA,TRBJ2-7,NA,TRBV28,CASSLQGGQNEQYF,TGTGCCAGCAGTTTACAGGGGGGACAGAACGAGCAGTACTTC
NA,TRBJ2-1,NA,TRBV18,CASSPADYNEQFF,TGTGCCAGCTCACCAGCGGATTACAATGAGCAGTTCTTC
many,TRBJ1-5,TRBD1,TRBV28,CASSLIQGDQPQHF,TGTGCCAGCAGTTTGATACAGGGGGATCAGCCCCAGCATTTT
NA,TRBJ2-5,TRBD2,TRBV4-3,CASSQGLAGILQETQYF,TGCGCCAGCAGCCAGGGACTAGCGGGGATACTCCAAGAGACCCAGTACTTC
NA,TRBJ2-3,NA,TRBV7-3,CASSSMSKYTQYF,TGTGCCAGCAGCTCCATGTCTAAATATACGCAGTATTTT
many,TRBJ1-2,NA,TRBV25-1,CASSGAGLFLTF,TGTGCCAGCAGTGGAGCCGGCCTCTTTCTGACCTTC
few,TRBJ2-7,TRBD1,TRBV7-9,CASSPKLGQGGIYEQYF,TGTGCCAGCAGCCCTAAACTCGGACAGGGGGGAATTTACGAGCAGTACTTC
few,TRBJ2-5,NA,TRBV18,CASSPLERSETQYF,TGTGCCAGCTCACCATTGGAGAGAAGCGAGACCCAGTACTTC
few,TRBJ2-1,TRBD2,TRBV5-1,CASNNGRLAGNNEQFF,TGCGCCAGCAACAACGGGAGGCTAGCGGGTAACAATGAGCAGTTCTTC
few,TRBJ2-5,NA,TRBV3-1,CASSQVMQTQYF,TGTGCCAGCAGCCAAGTAATGCAGACCCAGTACTTC
many,TRBJ1-2,TRBD1,TRBV5-1,CASSSTGEIYYTF,TGCGCCAGCAGCTCAACAGGGGAAATTTACTACACCTTC
many,TRBJ2-1,TRBD2,TRBV12-3/TRBV12-4,CASSYSGGPREQFF,TGTGCCAGCAGCTATAGCGGGGGCCCTAGGGAGCAGTTCTTC
NA,TRBJ2-3,NA,TRBV4-2,CASSQEDGLLDTQYF,TGTGCCAGCAGCCAAGAGGACGGGCTTTTAGATACGCAGTATTTT
few,TRBJ2-7,NA,TRBV9,CASSVDSYSYEQYF,TGTGCCAGCAGCGTAGACTCCTACTCCTACGAGCAGTACTTC
NA,TRBJ2-7,NA,TRBV20-1,CSAREDRRLGEQYF,TGCAGTGCTAGAGAAGATCGGCGCCTCGGCGAGCAGTACTTC
few,TRBJ2-7,NA,TRBV7-2,CASSPYTSGDEQYF,TGTGCCAGCAGCCCCTACACCTCAGGGGACGAGCAGTACTTC
many,TRBJ2-3,TRBD2,TRBV5-1,CASSLSSGGPRDTQYF,TGCGCCAGCAGCTTGAGTAGCGGGGGCCCCCGGGATACGCAGTATTTT
few,TRBJ1-1,NA,TRBV20-1,CSAPIIAGAENTEAFF,TGCAGTGCCCCTATTATTGCAGGAGCCGAGAACACTGAAGCTTTCTTT
NA,TRBJ2-5,NA,TRBV3-1,CASSQVRETQYF,TGTGCCAGCAGCCAAGTGCGAGAGACCCAGTACTTC
many,TRBJ1-2,NA,TRBV7-9,CASSTSGGGNYGYTF,TGTGCCAGCAGCACCTCTGGAGGGGGAAACTATGGCTACACCTTC
NA,TRBJ2-2,NA,TRBV3-1,CASSQGLAAVGELFF,TGTGCCAGCAGTCAAGGGCTAGCCGCCGTCGGGGAGCTGTTTTTT
NA,TRBJ2-3,NA,TRBV12-3/TRBV12-4,CASSRGLNGDTQYF,TGTGCCAGCAGTAGGGGACTCAACGGAGATACGCAGTATTTT
few,TRBJ2-7,NA,TRBV10-3,CAIGGSVAYEQYF,TGTGCCATCGGGGGGAGCGTTGCATACGAGCAGTACTTC
many,TRBJ2-7,TRBD1,TRBV6-2/TRBV6-3,CASKGTGALYEQYF,TGTGCCAGCAAAGGTACAGGGGCCCTCTACGAGCAGTACTTC